This paragraph covers one TCR beta chain sequence. The antigen is undetermined. This entry is derived from a study of cytotoxic CD8 clonotypes in ibrutinib-treated CLL. Looking at the study overall: Patients: over 9 relapsed/refractory, some 16 treatment-naive, under 18 IGHV unmutated.

Only in-frame clones appear in the TCRdb table, and some are missing; sequencing was by immunoSEQ multiplex PCR. The data hold fewer than 90,000 clones, with 86% observed a single time. Notes on the study in general: Contraction or stability on treatment characterized the public clonotypes, which were uncommon. Clonality at baseline surpassed age-matched healthy donors and tracked circulating CD8+ T-cell counts.

The sample was PBMCs, taken before ibrutinib treatment. The sequence was obtained from a human donor with chronic lymphocytic leukemia.

CDR3 loop: CASSYSGLAADTQYF. CDR3 bases: TGTGCCAGCAGTTACTCGGGACTAGCGGCAGATACGCAGTATTTT. This chain uses TRBV6-5 with TRBJ2-3, with 11 bases matching TRBD2. The CDR3 length is 15 residues. Trimming at V came to 0 bases and at J to 4 bases, leaving 0 bases not matched to a gene. Germline V gives CDR1 MNHEY, CDR2 SVGAGI.